Listed below are T cell receptor beta chains from one sample, sequenced in a study of response to subunit inactivated influenza vaccine. TCRdb processed the RT-PCR reads anew with MiXCR; each CDR3 protein has one entry. The table lists hundreds of thousands of distinct CDR3 sequences, about 17% of them singletons. The input for sequencing was CD4+ T cells sorted from PBMCs, taken roughly 24 months after vaccination. The receptors stem from a man between 50 and 69 years old who received an inactivated influenza vaccine. CDR3s include the opening cysteine and the closing phenylalanine or tryptophan. D genes are given only for firm matches. Size is omitted from some rows. Given values are once, few, many or a class for expanded clones.

clone size,J gene,V gene,D gene,CDR3 protein,CDR3 DNA
many,TRBJ2-1,TRBV20-1,TRBD2,CSAKRGVNYNEQFF,TGCAGTGCTAAGCGGGGGGTAAACTACAATGAGCAGTTCTTC
many,TRBJ2-2,TRBV5-1,.,CASKQDSNTGELFF,TGCGCCAGCAAACAGGACAGTAACACCGGGGAGCTGTTTTTT
.,TRBJ1-5,TRBV4-1,.,CASSQTGTGLGWQPQHF,TGCGCCAGCAGCCAAACCGGGACGGGGCTGGGTTGGCAGCCCCAGCATTTT
.,TRBJ1-4,TRBV4-2,.,CASSRDLLTATNEKLFF,TGTGCCAGCAGCCGCGACCTCCTTACTGCAACTAATGAAAAACTGTTTTTT
many,TRBJ2-7,TRBV10-3,.,CAIGAGQSYEQYF,TGTGCCATCGGGGCAGGGCAGTCCTACGAGCAGTACTTC
.,TRBJ2-6,TRBV6-5,TRBD1,CASSSTSTGVGANVLTF,TGTGCCAGCAGTTCCACAAGTACAGGGGTTGGGGCCAACGTCCTGACTTTC
.,TRBJ2-3,TRBV6-1,TRBD2,CASSDSGGADTQYF,TGTGCCAGCAGTGATAGCGGGGGGGCAGATACGCAGTATTTT
many,TRBJ2-3,TRBV5-6,TRBD1,CASSLGDRGSDTQYF,TGTGCCAGCAGCTTGGGGGACAGGGGATCAGATACGCAGTATTTT
few,TRBJ2-2,TRBV18,.,CASSPRGTTGELFF,TGTGCCAGCTCACCACGGGGTACCACCGGGGAGCTGTTTTTT
.,TRBJ2-7,TRBV10-3,.,CAISVARSYEQYF,TGTGCCATCAGTGTAGCGAGGTCCTACGAGCAGTACTTC
.,TRBJ2-7,TRBV4-2,TRBD1,CASSQPSTGANYEQYF,TGTGCCAGCAGCCAACCCTCGACAGGGGCTAATTACGAGCAGTACTTC
.,TRBJ1-5,TRBV12-3/TRBV12-4,.,CASSLFPSGMGQPQHF,TGTGCCAGCAGTTTATTTCCCAGTGGAATGGGGCAGCCCCAGCATTTT
.,TRBJ2-7,TRBV3-1,TRBD2,CACTQLGLAGLHAYEQYF,TGTGCCTGCACCCAACTTGGACTAGCGGGACTTCACGCCTACGAGCAGTACTTC
many,TRBJ2-3,TRBV4-3,.,CASSQGGGSINTQYF,TGCGCCAGCAGCCAAGGAGGGGGGTCGATAAATACGCAGTATTTT
.,TRBJ2-1,TRBV18,TRBD1,CASSRGTGPNEQFF,TGTGCCAGCTCGCGCGGGACAGGCCCCAATGAGCAGTTCTTC
few,TRBJ2-3,TRBV6-5,TRBD2,CASSYSFSGGRSDTQYF,TGTGCCAGCAGTTACAGTTTCAGCGGGGGGAGGTCAGATACGCAGTATTTT
many,TRBJ2-7,TRBV27,.,CASSLSRTGEQYF,TGTGCCAGCAGTTTATCGCGGACCGGGGAGCAGTACTTC
.,TRBJ2-1,TRBV20-1,.,CSARRQNSYNEQFF,TGCAGTGCTAGGCGGCAGAATAGCTACAATGAGCAGTTCTTC
many,TRBJ2-7,TRBV5-8,TRBD2,CASSLGAGEGDEQYF,TGTGCCAGCAGCTTGGGAGCGGGAGAAGGGGACGAGCAGTACTTC
.,TRBJ1-5,TRBV15,.,CATSRWTASNQPQHF,TGTGCCACCAGCAGATGGACAGCTAGCAATCAGCCCCAGCATTTT
few,TRBJ2-1,TRBV4-1,TRBD2,CASSHRGLAGVYNEQFF,TGCGCCAGCAGCCACCGGGGACTAGCGGGGGTCTACAATGAGCAGTTCTTC
.,TRBJ1-2,TRBV12-5,.,CASGLTQRRGYTF,TGTGCTAGTGGTTTGACCCAACGGAGAGGCTACACCTTC
few,TRBJ2-7,TRBV6-5,TRBD1,CASSYGDRVWEQYF,TGTGCCAGCAGTTACGGGGACAGGGTATGGGAGCAGTACTTC
few,TRBJ1-5,TRBV12-3/TRBV12-4,TRBD1,CASRWDRGIQPQHF,TGTGCCAGCAGATGGGACAGGGGGATTCAGCCCCAGCATTTT
few,TRBJ2-7,TRBV5-1,TRBD1,CASTKTGTYEQYF,TGCGCCAGCACCAAGACAGGGACCTACGAGCAGTACTTC
.,TRBJ1-2,TRBV27,.,CASSTRANYGYTF,TGTGCCAGCAGTACGAGGGCTAACTATGGCTACACCTTC
.,TRBJ1-4,TRBV6-1,TRBD1,CASRMGQEIEKLFF,TGTGCCAGCAGGATGGGACAGGAGATTGAAAAACTGTTTTTT
.,TRBJ1-5,TRBV7-2,TRBD1,CASSLVGQGGQPQHF,TGTGCCAGCAGCTTAGTTGGACAGGGAGGGCAGCCCCAGCATTTT
few,TRBJ1-5,TRBV6-2/TRBV6-3,TRBD1,CASSHPMTGGNQPQHF,TGTGCCAGCAGCCACCCAATGACAGGGGGTAATCAGCCCCAGCATTTT
.,TRBJ2-3,TRBV6-1,.,CASRPPGVGGTDTQYF,TGTGCCAGCAGACCCCCAGGGGTGGGGGGTACAGATACGCAGTATTTT
many,TRBJ2-5,TRBV9,TRBD1,CASSGTGGSETQYF,TGTGCCAGCAGCGGGACAGGGGGCAGTGAGACCCAGTACTTC
.,TRBJ2-1,TRBV20-1,.,CSAPASSYNEQFF,TGCAGTGCCCCCGCCTCTTCCTACAATGAGCAGTTCTTC
few,TRBJ2-5,TRBV6-2/TRBV6-3,.,CASRIAGGGQETQYF,TGTGCCAGCAGGATCGCAGGGGGGGGACAAGAGACCCAGTACTTC
few,TRBJ1-4,TRBV5-1,.,CASSLVGRIDEKLFF,TGCGCCAGCAGCTTGGTCGGCCGTATAGATGAAAAACTGTTTTTT
many,TRBJ1-1,TRBV2,.,CASKMAENTEAFF,TGTGCCAGCAAGATGGCCGAGAACACTGAAGCTTTCTTT
.,TRBJ2-5,TRBV29-1,.,CSVAGRVSAETQYF,TGCAGCGTTGCGGGTAGGGTATCTGCAGAGACCCAGTACTTC
many,TRBJ1-1,TRBV7-2,.,CASSPVTGGRTEAFF,TGTGCCAGCAGCCCAGTGACTGGAGGGCGAACTGAAGCTTTCTTT